The 7 T cell receptor beta chains below come from one sample, sequenced in a study of Ad26.COV2.S vaccination and SARS-CoV-2 variants. Stated treatment: over 15 received Ad26.COV2.S at low or high dose, single or two shots; about 5 received placebo; per-sample allocation not given. Day 63 after the first vaccine or placebo injection was the time point for sampling. The protocol was immunoSEQ multiplex PCR, while the TCRdb copy is restricted to in-frame clones and leaves out a portion. This table has a few hundred thousand clones, roughly 84% appearing once. The input for sequencing was peripheral blood, taken in a trial of Ad26.COV2.S vaccine versus placebo. The receptor set was obtained from a person between 18 and 60 years old who received the Ad26.COV2.S COVID-19 vaccine or a placebo.

The genes are TRBV19 and TRBJ2-5; TRBD1 agrees at 8 bases. The CDR3 totals 15 residues. The V gene's germline CDR1 is LNHDA and CDR2 SQIVND (reference sequence). V lost 3 bases and J lost 1; bases outside the gene matches: 4. The DNA for the CDR3 is TGTGCCAGTAGTATCCAGGACAGGGCCCAAGAGACCCAGTACTTC. It specifies CASSIQDRAQETQYF. The complete variable domain, with remaining parts taken from reference TRBV19 and TRBJ2-5, reads DGGITQSPKYLFRKEGQNVTLSCEQNLNHDAMYWYRQDPGQGLRLIYYSQIVNDFQKGDIAEGYSVSREKKESFPLTVTSAQKNPTAFYLCASSIQDRAQETQYFGPGTRLLVL.

The chain employs TRBV18 and TRBJ1-1, with 10 bases lining up with TRBD1. CDR3 size: 14 residues. J gave up 4 bases and V 5 bases, and 4 bases lay outside the gene matches. Germline V gene data show CDR1 as KGHSH and CDR2 as LQKENI. CDR3 nucleotides: TGTGCCAGCTCAATCAGACAGGGGGCCACTGAAGCTTTCTTT. Amino acid sequence: CASSIRQGATEAFF.

The CDR3 DNA sequence: TGTGCCAGTAGTTGGGGACAGGGGGCCGGTAATCAGCCCCAGCATTTT. Translation gives CASSWGQGAGNQPQHF. The gene calls are TRBV19 and TRBJ1-5, with 12 bases identical to TRBD1. With 5 bases clipped from V and 4 bases from J, the junction kept 6 bases outside the gene matches. CDR1 is LNHDA, CDR2 SQIVND, per germline (reference sequence). The CDR3 consists of 16 residues.

This chain connects TRBV6-5 to TRBJ1-1; D is unclear. Germline lookup yields CDR1 MNHEY and CDR2 SVGAGI. Trimming shortened V by 0 bases and J by 0 bases, and 11 bases separated the two germline ends. This CDR3 is built from 16 residues. In DNA, the CDR3 is TGTGCCAGCAGTTACTCAAGCTATCTAATGAACACTGAAGCTTTCTTT. This encodes CASSYSSYLMNTEAFF.

The V gene is TRBV4-1, the J gene TRBJ1-4, with D possibly matching TRBD1 (5 bases). V dropped 0 bases and J dropped 5 bases, with 13 bases sitting between them. Germline CDR1 reads MGHRA; CDR2 reads YSYEKL. This CDR3 comprises 16 residues. The CDR3 region is CASSQDWRGDNEKLFF. As DNA, the CDR3 is TGCGCCAGCAGCCAAGATTGGCGGGGGGACAATGAAAAACTGTTTTTT.

CDR3 loop: CASSLAGVGAFF. DNA for the CDR3: TGCGCCAGCAGCTTGGCCGGGGTAGGAGCTTTCTTT. The genes are TRBV5-1 and TRBJ1-1, with D uncertain. The CDR3 contains 12 residues. The germline V gene has CDR1 SGHRS and CDR2 YFSETQ. V was cut by 0 bases and J by 10 bases, with 10 bases left in between.

This clone was detected only once. The chain joins TRBV6-5 to TRBJ2-5, with TRBD1 matching 7 bases. The CDR3 has 13 amino acids. The germline V gene encodes CDR1 MNHEY and CDR2 SVGAGI. After removal of 7 bases from V and 4 bases from J, the junction contained 6 bases not matched to a gene. CDR3 sequence (DNA): TGTGCCAGCACTTCAAACAGGGGAGAGACCCAGTACTTC. It yields the protein CASTSNRGETQYF.